Each of the 18 T cell receptor beta chains below was sequenced from the same sample in a study of blood T cells in healthy people across ages. It was with a sample-barcoded 5' primer and a J-beta primer mix that a second PCR of roughly 7 to 12 cycles was run. TCRdb reprocessed the 5' RACE reads via MiXCR and lists one record per CDR3 protein. This sample has some 560,000 distinct CDR3 sequences; roughly a quarter occur once, and the top ten carry roughly 3.5%. This sample also appeared in a second study, on T cells of mothers and their children.

Sample: blood. The receptor source for this set is a boy aged 2 to 10 in good health.

This chain's CDR3 is CASSFWDSQYSPLHF. CDR3 nucleotide sequence: TGTGCCAGCAGTTTTTGGGACAGCCAATATTCACCCCTCCACTTT. The gene calls are TRBV12-3 or TRBV12-4 and TRBJ1-6; 7 bases align to TRBD1. This CDR3 has 15 amino acids. V was clipped by 3 bases and J by 8 bases; unmatched bases: 7.

Of note for this clonotype: One end of the junction varies from germline; a read error may be responsible. V and J are TRBV11-2 and TRBJ2-1; perhaps D is TRBD1 or TRBD2 (6 bases each). CDR3 length equals 15 residues. Germline assignment: CDR1 SGHAT and CDR2 FQNNGV. DNA for the CDR3: TGTGCCCGCAGACCCCTAGGGGGGAGTGGGAATGAGCAGTTCTTC. Translated, it gives CARRPLGGSGNEQFF. The complete variable domain, with remaining parts taken from reference TRBV11-2 and TRBJ2-1, reads EAGVAQSPRYKIIEKRQSVAFWCNPISGHATLYWYQQILGQGPKLLIQFQNNGVVDDSQLPKDRFSAERLKGVDSTLKIQPAKLEDSAVYLCARRPLGGSGNEQFFGPGTRLTVL.

A few counts support this clonotype. The CDR3 is CSAFPGAVNYEQYF. The CDR3 region has the DNA TGCAGTGCCTTTCCCGGGGCGGTGAACTACGAGCAGTACTTC. The gene calls are TRBV20-1 and TRBJ2-7; the D call may be TRBD1 or TRBD2 (5 bases each). Germline CDR1 reads DFQATT; CDR2 reads SNEGSKA (reference sequence). The germline V and J ends were trimmed by 6 bases and 3 bases, with 18 bases remaining between them. CDR3 length equals 14 residues.

In this sample, this clonotype turned up once. The CDR3 DNA is TGTGCCAGCAGCCCTTCGCAAGGAGTGGAGACCCAGTACTTC. It encodes CASSPSQGVETQYF. The chain carries TRBV3-1 and TRBJ2-5; D is uncertain. V dropped 4 bases and J dropped 5 bases, with 14 bases sitting between them. Germline V CDR1 and CDR2: LGHDT, YNNKEL (reference sequence). CDR3 size: 14 residues.

V and J are TRBV5-5 and TRBJ1-5; maybe TRBD1 (5 bases). Trimming cost V 4 bases and J 3 bases, with 11 bases left between them. Per germline, CDR1 SGHKS and CDR2 YYEKEE (reference sequence). The CDR3 runs to 14 residues. The CDR3, as DNA: TGTGCCAGCAGCCGACAGCCTTCCAATCAGCCCCAGCATTTT. Its protein is CASSRQPSNQPQHF.

This sequence joins TRBV4-1 and TRBJ2-1; tentative D call: TRBD2 (6 bases). CDR1 MGHRA and CDR2 YSYEKL come from the germline V gene. V was trimmed by 1 base and J by 4 bases, leaving 14 bases between them. This CDR3 has 16 residues. The CDR3 DNA reads TGCGCCAGCAGCCAAGCAACTCTAGCGCCTTACAATGAGCAGTTCTTC. Translation gives CASSQATLAPYNEQFF.

A few counts support this clonotype. This rearrangement joins TRBV7-2 to TRBJ1-6, with D unclear. Per germline, CDR1 SGHTA and CDR2 FQGNSA. Trimming stripped 1 base from V and 6 bases from J, with 10 bases between. There are 15 residues in the CDR3. The CDR3 loop is CASSLEGFANSPLHF. The CDR3 region has the DNA TGTGCCAGCAGCTTAGAAGGGTTCGCTAATTCACCCCTCCACTTT.

The genes are TRBV12-3 or TRBV12-4 and TRBJ2-6; unclear D gene. This CDR3 has 13 residues. The V gene lost 4 bases and the J gene lost 12 bases, with 13 bases spanning the gap. This CDR3 reads CASSSTPFSVLTF. CDR3 in DNA: TGTGCCAGCAGTTCGACACCCTTCTCCGTCCTGACTTTC.

The chain carries TRBV7-9 and TRBJ2-7, with D tentatively TRBD2 (5 bases). The germline V gene encodes CDR1 SEHNR and CDR2 FQNEAQ (reference sequence). This CDR3 contains 16 residues. The V and J ends lost 5 bases and 0 bases respectively, with 17 bases between them. In nucleotides, the CDR3 is TGTGCCAGCAGCCACCCGGCGCTGCTAGCCTCCTACGAGCAGTACTTC. This encodes CASSHPALLASYEQYF.

This clonotype was counted between two and nine times. The V gene is TRBV5-5, the J gene TRBJ2-3; D is uncertain. Germline values: CDR1 SGHKS, CDR2 YYEKEE (reference sequence). This CDR3 has 15 amino acids. The V end was cut by 0 bases, the J end by 4 bases, with 12 bases between. The CDR3 is CASSLEFRPADTQYF. The CDR3 DNA reads TGTGCCAGCAGCTTGGAGTTTAGACCCGCAGATACGCAGTATTTT.

The V call is TRBV15, the J call TRBJ2-5, with 12 bases matching TRBD1. The CDR3 extends over 16 amino acids. Trimming removed 0 bases from V and 4 bases from J; junction bases left unmatched: 3. Germline V gene data show CDR1 as LNHNV and CDR2 as YYDKDF (reference sequence). The CDR3 nucleotides are TGTGCCACCAGCAGAGAGGGGACAGGGGGCTTAGAGACCCAGTACTTC. Its protein is CATSREGTGGLETQYF.

The rearrangement joins TRBV5-1 to TRBJ2-5, with 9 bases identical to TRBD2. The V and J ends lost 0 bases and 7 bases, in that order; junction bases with no gene match: 7. CDR3 length: 15 residues. Germline loops: CDR1 SGHRS, CDR2 YFSETQ. CDR3 nucleotide sequence: TGCGCCAGCAGCTTGGAAATGACTAGCGGACCGACCCAGTACTTC. Its translation is CASSLEMTSGPTQYF.

The V and J genes are TRBV18 and TRBJ2-7; 7 bases are shared with TRBD2. Germline values: CDR1 KGHSH, CDR2 LQKENI. CDR3 length: 13 residues. Germline trimming cut 2 bases from V and 3 bases from J; bases unmatched to any gene: 1. The CDR3, as DNA: TGTGCCAGCTCACCAGGGACTAACTACGAGCAGTACTTC. Its protein product is CASSPGTNYEQYF.

The V gene is TRBV5-1, the J gene TRBJ2-5, with 9 bases lining up with TRBD2. V gave up 1 base and J gave up 2 bases; unmatched junction bases: 3. CDR3 size: 15 residues. Germline V lookup: CDR1 SGHRS, CDR2 YFSETQ. CDR3 protein: CASSLSTSGQETQYF. CDR3 nucleotides: TGCGCCAGCAGCTTGAGTACTAGCGGGCAAGAGACCCAGTACTTC.

The chain has TRBV28 and TRBJ2-4, with 7 bases lining up with TRBD2. Germline CDR1 is MDHEN and CDR2 is SYDVKM. CDR3 length equals 13 residues. With V trimmed by 8 bases and J by 9 bases, 10 bases remained unmatched. In DNA, the CDR3 is TGTGCCAGCGGAGGGGTGGGGGGGGGCATTCAGTACTTC. As protein: CASGGVGGGIQYF.

The rearrangement uses TRBV19 and TRBJ2-3; D ambiguous. The CDR3 spans 14 residues. In germline, CDR1 is LNHDA, CDR2 SQIVND (reference sequence). V shed 3 bases and J shed 0 bases, with 7 bases lying between them. CDR3 DNA: TGTGCCAGTAGTATTGGTAGCAGCACAGATACGCAGTATTTT. Encoded protein: CASSIGSSTDTQYF. The whole variable domain, filled in from reference TRBV19 and TRBJ2-3, reads DGGITQSPKYLFRKEGQNVTLSCEQNLNHDAMYWYRQDPGQGLRLIYYSQIVNDFQKGDIAEGYSVSREKKESFPLTVTSAQKNPTAFYLCASSIGSSTDTQYFGPGTRLTVL.

This clonotype was found a few times. The chain joins TRBV19 to TRBJ2-7, with 14 positions matching TRBD2. The J segment lost 7 bases and the V segment lost 7 bases, leaving 12 bases of the junction unmatched. The length of the CDR3 is 16 residues. Germline V gene data show CDR1 as LNHDA and CDR2 as SQIVND (reference sequence). The CDR3 nucleotides read TGTGCCAGTAATACCCCGGGACTAGCGGGAGAGGGAGAGCAGTACTTC. Amino acids: CASNTPGLAGEGEQYF.

The sample holds a few counts of this clonotype. This chain uses TRBV10-3 with TRBJ2-3, with a weak D call TRBD1 (5 bases). Trimming took 4 bases from V and 5 from J, leaving 13 bases between them. The CDR3 consists of 14 residues. Germline-derived CDR1 and CDR2 are ENHRY and SYGVKD. The CDR3 DNA reads as TGTGCCATCAGTGGGGCAGGGTCCGGAGATACGCAGTATTTT. It translates to CAISGAGSGDTQYF.